These 24 T cell receptor beta chains were all obtained from the same sample, sequenced in a study of blood T cell repertoires in COVID-19. The repertoire was sequenced with immunoSEQ multiplex PCR; TCRdb's copy has only in-frame clones and lacks some. The sample holds 15,000 to 20,000 clones, around 91% seen once. The specimen sequenced was peripheral blood. These receptors all stem from a man aged 55-75 years with active COVID-19.

The chain recombines TRBV28 with TRBJ1-4, with 8 bases identical to TRBD1. The CDR3 spans 16 residues. With V trimmed by 5 bases and J by 5 bases, 10 bases remained unmatched. Germline loops: CDR1 MDHEN, CDR2 SYDVKM. The CDR3 loop is CASSTPWTGKNEKLFF. The CDR3 DNA follows: TGTGCCAGCAGTACCCCTTGGACAGGGAAAAATGAAAAACTGTTTTTT.

The chain employs TRBV7-9 and TRBJ1-2, with D tentatively TRBD1 (5 bases). Trimming took off 7 bases at V and 8 bases at J, with 17 bases between the two ends. The CDR3 loop spans 13 amino acids. Germline V gene sequence: CDR1 SEHNR, CDR2 FQNEAQ (reference sequence). The CDR3 here is CASTPGGFYGYTF. The CDR3 coding sequence is TGTGCCAGCACCCCGGGGGGGTTTTACGGCTACACCTTC.

The CDR3 bases are TGTGCCAGCACTTCTGCCGGGACAGCTTACTACGAGCAGTACGTC. This sequence encodes CASTSAGTAYYEQYV. The chain recombines TRBV27 with TRBJ2-7; 7 bases line up with TRBD1. Germline V gives CDR1 MNHEY, CDR2 SMNVEV (reference sequence). CDR3 size: 15 residues. V lost 7 bases, J lost 3 bases, and 12 bases stayed unmatched.

The chain couples TRBV5-8 to TRBJ2-2; 8 nucleotides agree with TRBD1. V trimming: 4 bases; J trimming: 2 bases; junction bases outside the gene matches: 13. Germline loops: CDR1 SGHTS, CDR2 YDEGEE. The CDR3 runs to 18 residues. The DNA for the CDR3 is TGTGCCAGCAGCGGGGGACAGGATTCACTGACTAACACCGGGGAGCTGTTTTTT. This gives the protein CASSGGQDSLTNTGELFF.

Within the sample, this clone is medium-sized. This chain links TRBV2 with TRBJ2-2, with unresolved D. Germline V CDR1 and CDR2: SNHLY, FYNNEI. V was pared by 1 base and J by 6 bases, with 6 bases between. The CDR3 contains 13 residues. The CDR3 spells CASSEGLAGELFF. The CDR3 nucleotides are TGTGCCAGCAGTGAAGGACTTGCCGGGGAGCTGTTTTTT. Drawing the rest from reference TRBV2 and TRBJ2-2, the complete variable domain is EPEVTQTPSHQVTQMGQEVILRCVPISNHLYFYWYRQILGQKVEFLVSFYNNEISEKSEIFDDQFSVERPDGSNFTLKIRSTKLEDSAMYFCASSEGLAGELFFGEGSRLTVL.

The chain couples TRBV2 to TRBJ1-5; no reliable D call. The germline V gene has CDR1 SNHLY and CDR2 FYNNEI. The CDR3 has 15 amino acids. Trimming left V 3 bases short and J 4 bases short, with 13 bases between. CDR3 nucleotides: TGTGCCAGCAGTGATACGGCAGCGCTTAATCAGCCCCAGCATTTT. The encoded protein is CASSDTAALNQPQHF.

The chain has TRBV3-1 (or the pseudogene TRBV3-2) and TRBJ2-3, with D perhaps matching TRBD2 (5 bases). The CDR3 runs 14 residues. Per the germline V gene, CDR1 is LGHDT and CDR2 is YNNKEL (reference sequence). Trimming pared 2 bases from V and 3 bases from J, leaving 9 bases between. The chain's CDR3 is CASSQSGITDTQYF. The DNA of the CDR3 is TGTGCCAGCAGCCAATCGGGGATTACAGATACGCAGTATTTT.

This chain links TRBV9 with TRBJ2-3; a possible D gene is TRBD2 (5 bases). Germline V gene data show CDR1 as SGDLS and CDR2 as YYNGEE. The CDR3 is 15 amino acids. With 4 bases removed from V and 0 bases from J, the gap between germline ends came to 12 bases. CDR3 DNA: TGTGCCAGCAGCCTCGCTAGCTATAGCACAGATACGCAGTATTTT. It is translated as CASSLASYSTDTQYF.

The genes are TRBV2 and TRBJ2-7; 8 nucleotides line up with TRBD1. The CDR3 runs 15 residues. The germline V gene encodes CDR1 SNHLY and CDR2 FYNNEI. The ends lost 4 bases at V and 5 bases at J; junction bases unmatched: 10. As DNA, the CDR3 is TGTGCCAGCAGTGTCTCCGGGACAGGTTGGGACGAGCAGTACGTC. Protein sequence: CASSVSGTGWDEQYV.

The chain recombines TRBV6-6 with TRBJ2-6; TRBD2 might be the D (5 bases). CDR3 length: 15 residues. Trimming shortened V by 6 bases and J by 2 bases, and 11 bases separated the two germline ends. Germline-derived CDR1 and CDR2 are MNHNY and SVGAGI (reference sequence). Here the CDR3 reads CASSPGGTGANVLTF. For the CDR3, the DNA is TGTGCCAGCAGCCCCGGAGGTACTGGGGCCAACGTCCTGACTTTC.

This chain links TRBV6-5 with TRBJ2-1, with TRBD2 matching over 14 bases. V was clipped by 6 bases and J by 5 bases; unmatched bases: 0. The V gene's germline CDR1 is MNHEY and CDR2 SVGAGI. The CDR3 is made up of 14 amino acids. The CDR3 protein is CASRTSGGDNEQFF. CDR3 DNA: TGTGCCAGCAGGACTAGCGGGGGGGACAATGAGCAGTTCTTC.

The chain employs TRBV29-1 and TRBJ2-5, with a tentative D call TRBD2 (7 bases). Germline assignment: CDR1 SQVTM and CDR2 ANQGSEA. V was trimmed by 6 bases and J by 2 bases, leaving 13 bases between them. This CDR3 region has 13 residues. CDR3 sequence (DNA): TGCAGCGTGGGGGGGGCAGTTCAAGAGACCCAGTACTTC. Encoded protein: CSVGGAVQETQYF.

This clone appeared a few times. The chain carries TRBV6-4 and TRBJ2-2; D not certain. V gave up 0 bases and J gave up 2 bases, with 10 bases separating them. Germline-derived CDR1 and CDR2 are MRHNA and SNTAGT. This CDR3 has 16 amino acids. Written as DNA, the CDR3 is TGTGCCAGCAGTGACTCTCCGGCAGGCAACACCGGGGAGCTGTTTTTT. This encodes CASSDSPAGNTGELFF.

The genes are TRBV6-5 and TRBJ1-1; 7 bases fit TRBD1. Trimming cost V 2 bases and J 2 bases; bases outside gene matches: 2. Germline CDR1 is MNHEY and CDR2 is SVGAGI. This CDR3 has 14 amino acids. CDR3 DNA: TGTGCCAGCAGTTACGGGACAGCTAACACTGAAGCTTTCTTT. Its protein product is CASSYGTANTEAFF.

V is TRBV11-2 and J is TRBJ1-2; D not resolved. The CDR3 is 16 residues long. Germline values: CDR1 SGHAT, CDR2 FQNNGV. V shed 3 bases and J shed 2 bases, with 16 bases lying between them. The CDR3 protein is CASSFRKDGKNYGYTF. The CDR3 DNA sequence: TGTGCCAGCAGCTTCCGGAAAGACGGGAAGAACTATGGCTACACCTTC.

The chain employs TRBV28 and TRBJ1-6, with D possibly matching TRBD1 (6 bases). Germline lookup yields CDR1 MDHEN and CDR2 SYDVKM. The germline V and J ends were trimmed by 6 bases and 7 bases, with 13 bases remaining between them. There are 14 residues in the CDR3. The CDR3 region has the DNA TGTGCCAGCAGGAGAACAGGGTACAATTCACCCCTCCACTTT. Translation gives CASRRTGYNSPLHF.

The DNA of the CDR3 is TGTGCCAGCAGACCGACAGGGGTTTTTGAAAAACTGTTTTTT. It yields the protein CASRPTGVFEKLFF. This chain uses TRBV6-5 with TRBJ1-4, with 8 nucleotides matching TRBD1. Germline V lookup: CDR1 MNHEY, CDR2 SVGAGI. V shed 6 bases and J 7 bases; nucleotides not matched to a gene: 7. The CDR3 has 14 amino acids.

This clone occurred once. The genes are TRBV5-8 and TRBJ1-4; 9 bases fit TRBD1. Germline-derived CDR1 and CDR2 are SGHTS and YDEGEE. CDR3 length equals 16 residues. Trimming removed 4 bases from V and 2 bases from J; junction bases left unmatched: 6. In nucleotides, the CDR3 is TGTGCCAGCAGCCTGGACAGGGGATTTACTAATGAAAAACTGTTTTTT. This translates into CASSLDRGFTNEKLFF.

The chain joins TRBV5-1 to TRBJ1-1, with D unresolved. This CDR3 has 14 amino acids. V was pared by 0 bases and J by 2 bases, with 8 bases between. Germline CDR1 SGHRS, CDR2 YFSETQ. This CDR3 is CASSLAELNTEAFF. The CDR3 region has the DNA TGCGCCAGCAGCTTGGCCGAGCTTAACACTGAAGCTTTCTTT.

A single count supports this clone. The J gene is TRBJ1-2, the V gene TRBV7-6, with unresolved D. V was pared by 4 bases and J by 8 bases, with 14 bases between. The CDR3 runs 13 residues. In germline, CDR1 is SGHVS, CDR2 FNYEAQ. The CDR3 nucleotides are TGTGCCAGCAGCTCTAAGACTGAAAGAGGCTACACCTTC. Its protein product is CASSSKTERGYTF.

This rearrangement joins TRBV7-3 to TRBJ2-7, with TRBD2 matching 8 bases. Germline CDR1 and CDR2: SGHTA and FQGTGA. V gave up 5 bases and J gave up 4 bases; unmatched junction bases: 10. CDR3 length equals 15 residues. The CDR3 spells CASSPGGAGGYEQYF. In nucleotides, the CDR3 is TGTGCCAGCAGCCCTGGCGGCGCGGGGGGATACGAGCAGTACTTC.

The rearrangement links TRBV15 to TRBJ2-5, with TRBD2 matching 11 bases. The CDR3 runs to 19 residues. The V and J ends lost 0 bases and 5 bases, in that order; junction bases with no gene match: 14. Per the germline V gene, CDR1 is LNHNV and CDR2 is YYDKDF (reference sequence). Here the CDR3 reads CATSRDSVAGGPDRETQYF. The DNA of the CDR3 is TGTGCCACCAGCAGAGATTCCGTAGCGGGGGGGCCGGATAGGGAGACCCAGTACTTC.

This chain joins TRBV6-5 and TRBJ2-4, with a tentative D call TRBD2 (5 bases). The V and J ends lost 0 bases and 1 base respectively, with 7 bases between them. The CDR3 has 15 residues. The germline gives CDR1 MNHEY, CDR2 SVGAGI. CDR3 protein: CASSYSGGAKNIQYF. The CDR3 nucleotides read TGTGCCAGCAGTTACTCGGGCGGGGCCAAAAACATTCAGTACTTC.

This clone was counted between two and nine times. The rearrangement links TRBV10-1 to TRBJ1-5; 7 bases are a match to TRBD1. CDR3 size: 13 residues. Germline values: CDR1 WNHNN, CDR2 SYGVQD (reference sequence). Germline trimming cut 6 bases from V and 9 bases from J; bases unmatched to any gene: 8. CDR3 nucleotides: TGCGCCAGCAGCGCAGAGGACAGGCGGCCCCAGCATTTT. This encodes CASSAEDRRPQHF.